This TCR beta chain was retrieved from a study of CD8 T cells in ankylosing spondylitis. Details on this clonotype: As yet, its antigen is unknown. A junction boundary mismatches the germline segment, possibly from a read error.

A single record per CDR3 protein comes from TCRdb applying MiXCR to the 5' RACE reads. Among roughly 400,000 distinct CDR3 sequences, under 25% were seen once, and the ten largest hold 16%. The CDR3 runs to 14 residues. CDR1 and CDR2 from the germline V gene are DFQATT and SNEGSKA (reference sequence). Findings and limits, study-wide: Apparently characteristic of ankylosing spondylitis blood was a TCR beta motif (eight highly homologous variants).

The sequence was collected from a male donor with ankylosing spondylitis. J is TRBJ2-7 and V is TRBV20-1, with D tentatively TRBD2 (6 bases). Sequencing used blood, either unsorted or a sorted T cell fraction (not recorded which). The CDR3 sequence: CSARDGSSGYVQYF. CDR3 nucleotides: TGCAGTGCTAGAGATGGAAGTAGCGGCTACGTGCAGTACTTC.